This TCR beta chain came from a study of blood T cell repertoires in COVID-19. The overall study: T cells, B-cell-depleted T cells, or PBMCs provided the cDNA or gDNA that served as material.

The CDR3 has 15 residues. Unmatched junction bases numbered 9, after V lost 0 bases and J lost 6 bases. Germline assignment: CDR1 SGHRS and CDR2 YFSETQ. Original methodology: How many nucleated cells were present was estimated from reference gene primer amplification. Libraries were prepared by immunoSEQ multiplex PCR; TCRdb keeps only in-frame clonotypes and omits some of them. The V and J calls and clone size are taken from that table; D and trimming were inferred from the DNA. The data contain around 120,000 clones, roughly 90% of them singletons. The material sequenced was peripheral blood. The gene calls are TRBV5-1 and TRBJ2-7; TRBD1 matches 7 bases. The receptor comes from a woman aged 55-70 years with COVID-19, enrolled during active disease. The CDR3 DNA reads TGCGCCAGCAGCTTGGCCGCAACAGGGGTCCGCGAGCAGTACTTC. Protein: CASSLAATGVREQYF.